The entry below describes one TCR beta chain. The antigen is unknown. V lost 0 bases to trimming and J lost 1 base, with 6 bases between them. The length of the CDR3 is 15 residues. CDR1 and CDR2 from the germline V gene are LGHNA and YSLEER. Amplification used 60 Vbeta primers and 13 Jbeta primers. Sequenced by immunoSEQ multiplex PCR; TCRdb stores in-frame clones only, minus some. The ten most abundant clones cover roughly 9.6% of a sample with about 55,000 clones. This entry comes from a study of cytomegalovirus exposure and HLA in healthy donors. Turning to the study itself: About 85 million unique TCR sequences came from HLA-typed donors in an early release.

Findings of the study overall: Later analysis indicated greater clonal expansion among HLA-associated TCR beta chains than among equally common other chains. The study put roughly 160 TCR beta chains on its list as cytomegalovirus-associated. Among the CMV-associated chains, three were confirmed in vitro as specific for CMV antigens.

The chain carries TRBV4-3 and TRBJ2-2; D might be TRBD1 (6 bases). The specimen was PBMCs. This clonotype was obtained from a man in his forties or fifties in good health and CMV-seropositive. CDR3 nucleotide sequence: TGCGCCAGCAGCCAAGACAGGGGGAACACCGGGGAGCTGTTTTTT. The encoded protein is CASSQDRGNTGELFF.